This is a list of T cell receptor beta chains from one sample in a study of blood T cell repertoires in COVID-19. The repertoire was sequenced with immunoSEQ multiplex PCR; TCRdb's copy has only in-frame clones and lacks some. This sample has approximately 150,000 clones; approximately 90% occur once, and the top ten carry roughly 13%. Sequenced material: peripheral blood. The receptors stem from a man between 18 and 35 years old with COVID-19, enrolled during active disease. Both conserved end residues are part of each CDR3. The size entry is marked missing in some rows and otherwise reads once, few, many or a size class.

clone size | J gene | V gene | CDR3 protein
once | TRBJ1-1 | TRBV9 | CASSVAGTENTEAFF
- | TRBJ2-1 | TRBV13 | CASSSETSGSSYNEQFF
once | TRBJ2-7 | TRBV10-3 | CAIRKAGEAYEQYF
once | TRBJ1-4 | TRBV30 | CAWSGGQGAREKLLF
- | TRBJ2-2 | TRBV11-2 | CASSQAGATGELFF
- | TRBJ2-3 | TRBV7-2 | CASSLRVPSTDTQYF
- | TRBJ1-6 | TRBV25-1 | CASSEGGAGNSPLHF
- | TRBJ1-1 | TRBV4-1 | CASSRPTANTEAFF
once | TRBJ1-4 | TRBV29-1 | CSVEINEKLLF
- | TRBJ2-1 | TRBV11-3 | CASGGSYNEQFF
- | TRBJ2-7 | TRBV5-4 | CASSWGRDSLYEQYF